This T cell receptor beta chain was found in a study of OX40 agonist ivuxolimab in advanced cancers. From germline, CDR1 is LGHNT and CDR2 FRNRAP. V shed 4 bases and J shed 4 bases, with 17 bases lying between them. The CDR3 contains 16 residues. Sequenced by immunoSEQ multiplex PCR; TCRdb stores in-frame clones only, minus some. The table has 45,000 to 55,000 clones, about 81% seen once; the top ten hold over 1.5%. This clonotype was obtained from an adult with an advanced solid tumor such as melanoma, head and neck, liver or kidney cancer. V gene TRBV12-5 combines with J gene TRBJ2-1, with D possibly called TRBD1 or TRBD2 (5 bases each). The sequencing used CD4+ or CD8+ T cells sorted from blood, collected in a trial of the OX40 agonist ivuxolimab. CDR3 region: CASGSPSRDGYNEQFF. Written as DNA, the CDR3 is TGTGCTAGTGGTTCGCCGTCCCGGGACGGATACAATGAGCAGTTCTTC.